The 24 T cell receptor beta chains below all came from one sample that was sequenced in a study of cytomegalovirus exposure and HLA in healthy donors (dated by TCRdb to between 2016 and 2019). The library was obtained by the immunoSEQ multiplex PCR assay. A mixture of 60 forward primers for TCR Vbeta segments and 13 reverse primers for TCR Jbeta segments was used in the multiplex PCR. TCRdb stores this immuneACCESS table with in-frame sequences only. Part of the clones is absent; in the studies checked, under half of the shortfall reflects unresolved V genes, and no reason is known for the rest. This sample comprises 130,000 to 150,000 clones, around four fifths of them detected only once. 3.4% of the sample comes from the top ten. Specimen: PBMCs. These receptor sequences come from a male donor in good health and CMV-seronegative.

The genes are TRBV6-1 and TRBJ1-2; 7 bases fit TRBD1. The CDR3 has 15 residues. Germline V lookup: CDR1 MNHNS, CDR2 SASEGT. V lost 5 bases, J lost 2 bases, and 8 bases stayed unmatched. The CDR3 DNA reads TGTGCCAGCAGTCCAAACCCAGGGGGGAACTATGGCTACACCTTC. Its protein product is CASSPNPGGNYGYTF.

In this sample, this clone turned up once. The genes are TRBV2 and TRBJ2-5, with 9 bases aligning to TRBD2. This CDR3 is built from 17 residues. The germline gives CDR1 SNHLY, CDR2 FYNNEI. With 4 bases clipped from V and 2 bases from J, the junction kept 11 bases outside the gene matches. CDR3 bases: TGTGCCAGCAGTGTGGACTGGCTAGCGGGACCACAAGAGACCCAGTACTTC. This gives the protein CASSVDWLAGPQETQYF.

This chain connects TRBV28 to TRBJ1-1, with 10 nucleotides matching TRBD1. V lost 5 bases to trimming and J lost 6 bases; unmatched junction nucleotides: 9. Looked up from germline, CDR1 is MDHEN and CDR2 is SYDVKM. The CDR3 loop spans 15 amino acids. This CDR3 is CASSPTTGGWPEAFF. In DNA, the CDR3 is TGTGCCAGCAGTCCCACGACAGGGGGCTGGCCTGAAGCTTTCTTT.

This clone is a singleton in its sample. The chain links TRBV11-2 to TRBJ2-7; D unclear. From germline, CDR1 is SGHAT and CDR2 FQNNGV. V lost 1 base and J lost 5, with 15 bases in between. The CDR3 sequence is 15 residues long. The CDR3 is CASSLAPTEIHEQYF. Written as DNA, the CDR3 is TGTGCCAGCAGCTTAGCACCCACAGAAATCCACGAGCAGTACTTC.

The chain uses TRBV13 and TRBJ1-1; TRBD1 is a possible D gene (6 bases). Germline V CDR1 and CDR2: PRHDT, FYEKMQ (reference sequence). This CDR3 has 15 amino acids. V shed 4 bases and J shed 2 bases, with 14 bases lying between them. The CDR3 sequence: CASSSQGGRNTEAFF. CDR3 DNA sequence: TGTGCCAGCAGCTCACAGGGTGGTCGAAACACTGAAGCTTTCTTT.

This sequence joins TRBV29-1 and TRBJ2-7; the match to TRBD1 covers 9 bases. V dropped 4 bases and J dropped 3; count of bases not matched to a gene: 1. CDR1 is SQVTM, CDR2 ANQGSEA, per germline. This CDR3 spans 12 amino acids. The CDR3, as DNA: TGCAGCGTTGGGGACAGGGTCTACGAGCAGTACTTC. It codes for CSVGDRVYEQYF.

The chain couples TRBV9 to TRBJ2-1, with D tentatively TRBD2 (5 bases). V was clipped by 0 bases and J by 4 bases, with 8 bases between them. Per the germline V gene, CDR1 is SGDLS and CDR2 is YYNGEE. The CDR3 sequence is 14 residues long. In DNA, the CDR3 is TGTGCCAGCAGCGTAGGGGAGAGGTACAATGAGCAGTTCTTC. Its translation is CASSVGERYNEQFF.

The chain's CDR3 is CASSVGTGPSNYGYTF. The DNA for the CDR3 is TGTGCCAGCAGCGTCGGGACAGGCCCCTCTAACTATGGCTACACCTTC. The V and J genes are TRBV9 and TRBJ1-2; the match to TRBD1 covers 8 bases. V lost 2 bases, J lost 0 bases, and 6 bases stayed unmatched. Germline loops: CDR1 SGDLS, CDR2 YYNGEE. This CDR3 has 16 amino acids.

The chain carries TRBV28 and TRBJ2-1, with D possibly being TRBD2 (5 bases). This CDR3 region has 15 residues. Looked up from germline, CDR1 is MDHEN and CDR2 is SYDVKM. Trimming stripped 3 bases from V and 4 bases from J, with 13 bases between. The CDR3 DNA reads TGTGCCAGCAGTTTTCGAGGGATCGTATACAATGAGCAGTTCTTC. Amino acid sequence: CASSFRGIVYNEQFF. Based on the CDR3 plus reference TRBV28 and TRBJ2-1, the full variable domain is DVKVTQSSRYLVKRTGEKVFLECVQDMDHENMFWYRQDPGLGLRLIYFSYDVKMKEKGDIPEGYSVSREKKERFSLILESASTNQTSMYLCASSFRGIVYNEQFFGPGTRLTVL.

V gene TRBV28 combines with J gene TRBJ1-2; D unclear. The CDR3 spans 14 residues. The germline V gene encodes CDR1 MDHEN and CDR2 SYDVKM. The V gene lost 3 bases and the J gene lost 5 bases, with 13 bases spanning the gap. CDR3 bases: TGTGCCAGCAGTTTCGCGGATAGTTTTTATGGCTACACCTTC. This gives the protein CASSFADSFYGYTF.

Notes on this clone: The same CDR3 arises from other DNA sequences in this sample as well. The gene calls are TRBV6-5 and TRBJ1-1, with 8 bases matching TRBD1. The junction had 3 bases not matched to a gene; V was cut back by 2 bases and J by 1 base. The CDR3 has 15 amino acids. CDR1 MNHEY and CDR2 SVGAGI come from the germline V gene. CDR3: CASSYPGQGNTEAFF. CDR3 nucleotide sequence: TGTGCCAGCAGTTACCCCGGACAGGGGAACACTGAAGCTTTCTTT.

The rearrangement links TRBV2 to TRBJ2-5; D is perhaps TRBD1 (5 bases). This CDR3 has 14 residues. Germline loops: CDR1 SNHLY, CDR2 FYNNEI. The V and J ends lost 5 bases and 0 bases respectively, with 10 bases between them. The CDR3 sequence is CASSRGTYQETQYF. CDR3 bases: TGTGCCAGCAGTAGGGGCACCTACCAAGAGACCCAGTACTTC.

The chain combines TRBV10-3 with TRBJ2-7, with 11 nucleotides matching TRBD2. Trimming at V came to 4 bases and at J to 1 base, leaving 6 bases not matched to a gene. The CDR3 loop spans 16 amino acids. Germline assignment: CDR1 ENHRY and CDR2 SYGVKD. DNA of the CDR3: TGTGCCATCAGTGGAAGCACTAGCGGGGGATCCTACGAGCAGTACTTC. It is translated as CAISGSTSGGSYEQYF.

V is TRBV12-5 and J is TRBJ1-4; 9 nucleotides match TRBD1. This CDR3 region has 16 residues. The junction had 9 bases not matched to a gene; V was cut back by 2 bases and J by 8 bases. Germline lookup yields CDR1 LGHNT and CDR2 FRNRAP. In nucleotides, the CDR3 is TGTGCTAGTGGTTTGTTCCCGGGGACAGGGAGAGAAAAACTGTTTTTT. Translating it yields CASGLFPGTGREKLFF.

The gene calls are TRBV10-3 and TRBJ1-1; a possible D gene is TRBD1 (5 bases). Germline loops: CDR1 ENHRY, CDR2 SYGVKD. V was trimmed by 6 bases and J by 1 base, leaving 9 bases between them. The CDR3 consists of 13 residues. CDR3 sequence (DNA): TGTGCCATCAGGGGGGAGGCGAACACTGAAGCTTTCTTT. Protein: CAIRGEANTEAFF.

The J gene is TRBJ2-2, the V gene TRBV4-2; possibly TRBD2 for D (6 bases). This CDR3 contains 14 residues. Trimming removed 2 bases from V and 8 bases from J, with 12 bases in between. Looked up from germline, CDR1 is LGHNA and CDR2 is YNFKEQ. The CDR3 bases are TGTGCCAGCAGCCAAAATGGGGGGTCGGGGGAGCTGTTTTTT. It codes for CASSQNGGSGELFF.

The gene calls are TRBV19 and TRBJ2-7; a possible D gene is TRBD2 (5 bases). This CDR3 comprises 16 residues. V was pared by 5 bases and J by 0 bases, with 17 bases between. Germline V gene sequence: CDR1 LNHDA, CDR2 SQIVND (reference sequence). The CDR3 DNA follows: TGTGCCAGTAGTCCCTCCGAGGCGGGTAGCTCCTACGAGCAGTACTTC. Its protein is CASSPSEAGSSYEQYF.

There are a few counts of this clone. The DNA for the CDR3 is TGTGCCAGCAGCTTGGGACTAGCGGGGGCTGGGGCCAACGTCCTGACTTTC. Translating gives CASSLGLAGAGANVLTF. This chain links TRBV7-8 with TRBJ2-6; TRBD2 matches at 14 bases. Germline CDR1 reads SGHVS; CDR2 reads FQNEAQ. V shed 3 bases and J 2 bases; nucleotides not matched to a gene: 0. CDR3 length: 17 amino acids. The whole variable domain, filled in from reference TRBV7-8 and TRBJ2-6, reads GAGVSQSPRYKVAKRGQDVALRCDPISGHVSLFWYQQALGQGPEFLTYFQNEAQLDKSGLPSDRFFAERPEGSVSTLKIQRTQQEDSAVYLCASSLGLAGAGANVLTFGAGSRLTVL.

The rearrangement links TRBV14 to TRBJ2-7; D might be TRBD2 (6 bases). The CDR3 covers 14 residues. CDR1 SGHDN and CDR2 FVKESK come from the germline V gene. Trimming removed 5 bases from V and 3 bases from J, with 14 bases in between. The CDR3 loop is CASSAAGSYYEQYF. CDR3 coding DNA: TGTGCCAGCAGCGCCGCGGGGAGTTACTACGAGCAGTACTTC.

In its sample, this clone was seen once. The chain has TRBV7-9 and TRBJ2-7; D remains ambiguous. The CDR3 is 12 residues long. Germline V lookup: CDR1 SEHNR, CDR2 FQNEAQ (reference sequence). V was trimmed by 5 bases and J by 6 bases, leaving 11 bases between them. This CDR3 is CASSRFEIEQYF. CDR3 coding DNA: TGTGCCAGCAGCCGATTCGAGATCGAGCAGTACTTC.

The chain has TRBV9 and TRBJ1-6; D possibly corresponds to TRBD1 (5 bases). CDR3 length: 16 residues. Germline-derived CDR1 and CDR2 are SGDLS and YYNGEE. The V end lost 4 bases, the J end lost 9 bases, and 20 bases lay between the germline ends. CDR3 DNA sequence: TGTGCCAGCAGCACAACCGTCGACAGTAAGGGTTCACCCCTCCACTTT. This translates into CASSTTVDSKGSPLHF.

This chain uses TRBV19 with TRBJ2-1; 8 nucleotides align to TRBD1. CDR1 LNHDA and CDR2 SQIVND come from the germline V gene (reference sequence). V was pared by 3 bases and J by 6 bases, with 7 bases of the junction left unmatched. The CDR3 has 15 amino acids. The CDR3 reads CASSIVQGGGNEQFF. CDR3 in DNA: TGTGCCAGTAGTATCGTACAGGGGGGAGGCAATGAGCAGTTCTTC. The full variable domain, its missing parts supplied by reference TRBV19 and TRBJ2-1, is DGGITQSPKYLFRKEGQNVTLSCEQNLNHDAMYWYRQDPGQGLRLIYYSQIVNDFQKGDIAEGYSVSREKKESFPLTVTSAQKNPTAFYLCASSIVQGGGNEQFFGPGTRLTVL.

The chain is built from TRBV28 and TRBJ1-1, with 8 bases aligning to TRBD1. The CDR3 consists of 16 residues. Germline loops: CDR1 MDHEN, CDR2 SYDVKM. Trimming cost V 4 bases and J 4 bases; bases outside gene matches: 11. Here the CDR3 reads CASSSVQGGSGTEAFF. The CDR3 nucleotides read TGTGCCAGCAGTTCCGTACAGGGGGGATCGGGCACTGAAGCTTTCTTT.

This chain connects TRBV28 to TRBJ2-3; D gene uncertain. The CDR3 spans 11 residues. Germline lookup yields CDR1 MDHEN and CDR2 SYDVKM. V lost 4 bases to trimming and J lost 5 bases, with 4 bases between them. This chain's CDR3 is CASSSRDTQYF. The CDR3 DNA follows: TGTGCCAGCAGTTCTCGAGATACGCAGTATTTT.